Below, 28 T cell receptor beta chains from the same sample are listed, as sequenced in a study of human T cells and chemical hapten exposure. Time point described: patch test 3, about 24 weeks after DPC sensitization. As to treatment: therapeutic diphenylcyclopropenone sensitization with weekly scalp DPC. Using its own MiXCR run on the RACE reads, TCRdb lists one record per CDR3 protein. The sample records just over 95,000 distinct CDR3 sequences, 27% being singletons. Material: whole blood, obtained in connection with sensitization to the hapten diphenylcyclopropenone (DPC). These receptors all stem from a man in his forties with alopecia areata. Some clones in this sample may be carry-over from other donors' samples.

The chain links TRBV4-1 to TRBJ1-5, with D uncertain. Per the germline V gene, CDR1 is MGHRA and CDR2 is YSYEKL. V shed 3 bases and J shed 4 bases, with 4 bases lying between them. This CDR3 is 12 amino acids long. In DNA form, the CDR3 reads TGCGCCAGCAGCCAGGCTAATCAGCCCCAGCATTTT. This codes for CASSQANQPQHF.

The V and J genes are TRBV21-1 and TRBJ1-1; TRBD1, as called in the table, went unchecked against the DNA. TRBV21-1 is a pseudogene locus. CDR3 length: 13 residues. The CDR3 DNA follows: TGTGCCAGCAGCCATGCGCAGGGGGCTGAAGCTTTCTTT. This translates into CASSHAQGAEAFF.

CDR3 sequence: CASSFNPGRGNEQFF. The DNA for the CDR3 is TGTGCCAGCAGTTTCAACCCGGGACGGGGGAATGAGCAGTTCTTC. This sequence joins TRBV27 and TRBJ2-1; D perhaps matches TRBD2 (6 bases). This CDR3 contains 15 residues. Trimming removed 3 bases from V and 7 bases from J, with 16 bases in between. Germline V gene data show CDR1 as MNHEY and CDR2 as SMNVEV (reference sequence).

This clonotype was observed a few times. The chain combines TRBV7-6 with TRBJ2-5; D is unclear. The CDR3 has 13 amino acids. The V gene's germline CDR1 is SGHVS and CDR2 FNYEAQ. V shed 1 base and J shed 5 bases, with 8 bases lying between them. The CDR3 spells CASSLGVQETQYF. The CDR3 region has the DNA TGTGCCAGCAGCTTAGGTGTACAGGAGACCCAGTACTTC. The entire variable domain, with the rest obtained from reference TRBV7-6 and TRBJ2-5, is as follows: GAGVSQSPRYKVTKRGQDVALRCDPISGHVSLYWYRQALGQGPEFLTYFNYEAQQDKSGLPNDRFSAERPEGSISTLTIQRTEQRDSAMYRCASSLGVQETQYFGPGTRLLVL.

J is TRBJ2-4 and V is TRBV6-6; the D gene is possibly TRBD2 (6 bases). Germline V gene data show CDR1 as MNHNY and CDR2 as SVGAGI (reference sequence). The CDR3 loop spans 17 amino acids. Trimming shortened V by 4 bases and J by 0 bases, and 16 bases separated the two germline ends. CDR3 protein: CASSSKQDYIAKNIQYF. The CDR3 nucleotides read TGTGCCAGCAGTTCGAAACAGGACTACATAGCCAAAAACATTCAGTACTTC.

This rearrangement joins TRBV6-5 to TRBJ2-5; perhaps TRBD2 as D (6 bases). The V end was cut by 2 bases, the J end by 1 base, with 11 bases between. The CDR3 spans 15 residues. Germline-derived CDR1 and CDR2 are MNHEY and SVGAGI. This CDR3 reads CASSYLGEAQETQYF. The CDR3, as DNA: TGTGCCAGCAGTTACCTAGGGGAGGCCCAAGAGACCCAGTACTTC.

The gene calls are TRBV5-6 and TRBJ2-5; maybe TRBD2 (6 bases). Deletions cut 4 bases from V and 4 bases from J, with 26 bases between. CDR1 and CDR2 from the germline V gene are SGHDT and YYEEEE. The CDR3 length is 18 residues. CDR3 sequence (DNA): TGTGCCAGCAGCCCACGAAGGACGAGCGGGCCCTTTGGAGAGACCCAGTACTTC. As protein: CASSPRRTSGPFGETQYF. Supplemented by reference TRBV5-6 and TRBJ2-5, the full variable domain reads DAGVTQSPTHLIKTRGQQVTLRCSPKSGHDTVSWYQQALGQGPQFIFQYYEEEERQRGNFPDRFSGHQFPNYSSELNVNALLLGDSALYLCASSPRRTSGPFGETQYFGPGTRLLVL.

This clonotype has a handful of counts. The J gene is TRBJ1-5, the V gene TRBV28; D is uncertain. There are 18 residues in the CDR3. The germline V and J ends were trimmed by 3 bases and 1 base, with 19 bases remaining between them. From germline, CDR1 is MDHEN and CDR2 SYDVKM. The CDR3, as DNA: TGTGCCAGCAGTTTCGGCAGGATAAGTGTTATGAGCAATCAGCCCCAGCATTTT. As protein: CASSFGRISVMSNQPQHF.

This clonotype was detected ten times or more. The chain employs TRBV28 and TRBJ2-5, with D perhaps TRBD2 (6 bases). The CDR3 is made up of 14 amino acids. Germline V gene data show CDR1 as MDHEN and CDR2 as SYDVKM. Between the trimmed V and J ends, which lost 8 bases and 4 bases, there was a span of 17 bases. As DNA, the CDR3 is TGTGCCAGCCCCCCCCCAGGGAGGCCAGAGACCCAGTACTTC. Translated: CASPPPGRPETQYF.

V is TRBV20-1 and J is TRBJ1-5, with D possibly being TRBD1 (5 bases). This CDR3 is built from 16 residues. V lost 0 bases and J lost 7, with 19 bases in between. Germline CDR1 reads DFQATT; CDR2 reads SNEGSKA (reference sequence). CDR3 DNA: TGCAGTGCTAGAGATCTAAGAGGAGCAGGGAGCCAGCCCCAGCATTTT. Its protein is CSARDLRGAGSQPQHF.

CDR3 bases: TGTGCCATCAGCGCCGGGGGGAGTGGGGCCAACGTCCTGACTTTC. Its protein is CAISAGGSGANVLTF. The chain employs TRBV10-3 and TRBJ2-6, with 7 bases identical to TRBD2. J lost 3 bases, V lost 6 bases, and 5 bases had no gene match. The CDR3 consists of 15 residues. Germline V lookup: CDR1 ENHRY, CDR2 SYGVKD.

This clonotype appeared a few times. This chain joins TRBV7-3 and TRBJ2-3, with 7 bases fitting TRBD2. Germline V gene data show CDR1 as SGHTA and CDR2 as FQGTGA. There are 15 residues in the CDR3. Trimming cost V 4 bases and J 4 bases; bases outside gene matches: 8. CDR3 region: CASSSGAGAADTQYF. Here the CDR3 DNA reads TGTGCCAGCAGCTCCGGCGCGGGAGCGGCAGATACGCAGTATTTT.

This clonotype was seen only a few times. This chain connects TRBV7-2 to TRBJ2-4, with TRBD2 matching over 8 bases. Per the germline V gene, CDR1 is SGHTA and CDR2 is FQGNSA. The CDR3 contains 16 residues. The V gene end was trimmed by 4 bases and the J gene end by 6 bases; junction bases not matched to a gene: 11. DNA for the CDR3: TGTGCCAGCAGCTGGGACTCCGGGACTAGGGGAAACATTCAGTACTTC. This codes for CASSWDSGTRGNIQYF. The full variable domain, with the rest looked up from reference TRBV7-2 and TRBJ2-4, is GAGVSQSPSNKVTEKGKDVELRCDPISGHTALYWYRQSLGQGLEFLIYFQGNSAPDKSGLPSDRFSAERTGGSVSTLTIQRTQQEDSAVYLCASSWDSGTRGNIQYFGAGTRLSVL.

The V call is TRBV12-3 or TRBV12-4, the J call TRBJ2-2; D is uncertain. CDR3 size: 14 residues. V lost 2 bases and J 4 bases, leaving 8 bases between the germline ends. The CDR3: CASSLRGCTGELFF. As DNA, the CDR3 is TGTGCCAGCAGTTTACGCGGTTGCACCGGGGAGCTGTTTTTT.

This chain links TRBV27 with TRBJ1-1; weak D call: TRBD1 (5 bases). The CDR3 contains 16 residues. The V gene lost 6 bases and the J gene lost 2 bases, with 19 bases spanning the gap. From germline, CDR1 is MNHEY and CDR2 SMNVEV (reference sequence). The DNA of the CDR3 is TGTGCCAGCAGCCCTACCAAGACCGGGGCCAACACTGAAGCTTTCTTT. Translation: CASSPTKTGANTEAFF.

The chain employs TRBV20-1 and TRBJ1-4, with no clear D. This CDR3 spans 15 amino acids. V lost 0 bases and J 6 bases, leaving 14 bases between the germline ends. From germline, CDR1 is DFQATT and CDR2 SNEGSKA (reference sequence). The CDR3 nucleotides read TGCAGTGCTAGAGATGGCAGCCAGAGCCATGAAAAACTGTTTTTT. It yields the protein CSARDGSQSHEKLFF.

The CDR3 DNA reads as TGTGCCAGCAGCCAGAACCAACAAGAGACCCAGTACTTC. This sequence encodes CASSQNQQETQYF. The rearrangement joins TRBV4-2 to TRBJ2-5; unclear D gene. This CDR3 comprises 13 residues. Germline V gene lookup returns CDR1 LGHNA and CDR2 YNFKEQ. Trimming took off 3 bases at V and 2 bases at J, with 7 bases between the two ends.

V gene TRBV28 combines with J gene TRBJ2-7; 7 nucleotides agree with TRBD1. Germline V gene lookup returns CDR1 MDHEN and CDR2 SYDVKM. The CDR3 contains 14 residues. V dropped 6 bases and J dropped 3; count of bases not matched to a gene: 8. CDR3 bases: TGTGCCAGCAGACCCGGGACAGATCACTACGAGCAGTACTTC. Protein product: CASRPGTDHYEQYF.

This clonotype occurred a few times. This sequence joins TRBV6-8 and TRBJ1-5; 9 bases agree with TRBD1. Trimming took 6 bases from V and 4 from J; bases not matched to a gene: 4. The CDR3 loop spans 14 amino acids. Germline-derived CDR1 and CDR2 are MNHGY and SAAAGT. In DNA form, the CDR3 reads TGTGCCAGCAGCCGGACAGGGGAGAATCAGCCCCAGCATTTT. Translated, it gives CASSRTGENQPQHF.

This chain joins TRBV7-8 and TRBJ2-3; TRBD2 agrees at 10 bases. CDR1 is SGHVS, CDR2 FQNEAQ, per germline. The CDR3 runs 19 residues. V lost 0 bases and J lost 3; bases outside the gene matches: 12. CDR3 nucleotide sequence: TGTGCCAGCAGCTTAGCGCGGTTTGGTAGCGGGAGGTTAACAGATACGCAGTATTTT. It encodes CASSLARFGSGRLTDTQYF.

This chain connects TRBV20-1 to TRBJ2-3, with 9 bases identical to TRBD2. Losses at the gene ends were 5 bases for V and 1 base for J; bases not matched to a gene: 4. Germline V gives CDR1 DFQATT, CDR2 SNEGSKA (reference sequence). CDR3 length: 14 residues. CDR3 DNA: TGCAGTGCTCACTGGACTAGCGGCACAGATACGCAGTATTTT. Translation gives CSAHWTSGTDTQYF.

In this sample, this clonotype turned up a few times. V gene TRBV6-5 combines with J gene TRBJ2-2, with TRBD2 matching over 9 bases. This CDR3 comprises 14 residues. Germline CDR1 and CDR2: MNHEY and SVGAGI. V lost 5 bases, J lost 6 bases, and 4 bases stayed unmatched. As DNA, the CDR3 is TGTGCCAGCAGTCCTAGCGGGGTCGCCGGGGAGCTGTTTTTT. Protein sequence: CASSPSGVAGELFF.

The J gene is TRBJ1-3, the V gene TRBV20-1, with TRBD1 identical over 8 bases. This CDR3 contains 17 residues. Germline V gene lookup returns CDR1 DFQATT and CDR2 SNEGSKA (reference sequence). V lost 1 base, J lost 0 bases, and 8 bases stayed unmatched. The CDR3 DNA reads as TGCAGTGCTAGAGCTAGACAGGGGATTTACTCTGGAAACACCATATATTTT. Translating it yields CSARARQGIYSGNTIYF.

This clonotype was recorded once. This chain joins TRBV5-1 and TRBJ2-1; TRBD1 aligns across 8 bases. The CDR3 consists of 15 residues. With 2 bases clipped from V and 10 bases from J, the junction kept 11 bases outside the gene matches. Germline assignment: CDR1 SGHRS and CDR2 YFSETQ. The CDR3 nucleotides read TGCGCCAGCAGCTTTATTCCCGGGACAGGTGGGGAGCAGTTCTTC. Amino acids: CASSFIPGTGGEQFF.

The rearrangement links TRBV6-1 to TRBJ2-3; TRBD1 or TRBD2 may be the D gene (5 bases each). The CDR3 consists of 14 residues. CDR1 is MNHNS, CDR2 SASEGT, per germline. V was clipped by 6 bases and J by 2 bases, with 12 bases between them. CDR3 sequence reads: CASRPGTLTDTQYF. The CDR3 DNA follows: TGTGCCAGCAGGCCCGGGACCCTCACAGATACGCAGTATTTT.

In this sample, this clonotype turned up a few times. The CDR3 DNA is TGTGCCAGCAGTGAACGACAGTTGGCCAATCAGCCCCAGCATTTT. It is translated as CASSERQLANQPQHF. The chain has TRBV2 and TRBJ1-5; tentative D call: TRBD1 (5 bases). Germline lookup yields CDR1 SNHLY and CDR2 FYNNEI. The CDR3 runs to 15 residues. Trimming left V 2 bases short and J 3 bases short, with 11 bases between.

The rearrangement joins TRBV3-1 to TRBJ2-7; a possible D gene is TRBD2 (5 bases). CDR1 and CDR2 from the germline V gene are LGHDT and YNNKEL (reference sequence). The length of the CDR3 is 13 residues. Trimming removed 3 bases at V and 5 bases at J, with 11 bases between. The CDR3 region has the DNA TGTGCCAGCAGCCAGCCCGGGGTCCACGAGCAGTACTTC. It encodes CASSQPGVHEQYF.

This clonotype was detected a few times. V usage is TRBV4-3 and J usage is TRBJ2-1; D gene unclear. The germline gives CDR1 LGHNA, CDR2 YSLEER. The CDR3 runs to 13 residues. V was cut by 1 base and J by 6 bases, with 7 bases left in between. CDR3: CASSQGYVNEQFF. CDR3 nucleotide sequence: TGCGCCAGCAGCCAAGGTTATGTCAATGAGCAGTTCTTC.